This entry lists 24 T cell receptor beta chains sequenced from one sample in a study of cytomegalovirus exposure and HLA in healthy donors. PCR primers comprised 60 Vbeta and 13 Jbeta primers. Some clones are missing from TCRdb's copy, which holds only in-frame ones; the method was immunoSEQ multiplex PCR. The sample carries some 120,000 clones, about 80% recorded once. Material: PBMCs. Every receptor here comes from a middle-aged man in good health and CMV-seronegative.

A single count supports this clone. Compared with germline, one end of the junction differs, possibly owing to a read error. The chain links TRBV7-9 to TRBJ1-5, with D uncertain. This CDR3 has 14 amino acids. Germline V gives CDR1 SEHNR, CDR2 FQNEAQ (reference sequence). The CDR3 sequence is CSSSFGSSNQPQHF. CDR3 DNA: TGTTCCAGCAGCTTCGGGTCTAGCAATCAGCCCCAGCATTTT.

The rearrangement links TRBV5-6 to TRBJ1-1; TRBD1 is a possible D gene (5 bases). In germline, CDR1 is SGHDT, CDR2 YYEEEE. The CDR3 spans 11 residues. Deletions cut 4 bases from V and 8 bases from J, with 9 bases between. This CDR3 is CASSRGVEAFF. The CDR3 nucleotides are TGTGCCAGCAGCCGGGGGGTAGAAGCTTTCTTT. Filled out from reference TRBV5-6 and TRBJ1-1, the complete variable domain reads DAGVTQSPTHLIKTRGQQVTLRCSPKSGHDTVSWYQQALGQGPQFIFQYYEEEERQRGNFPDRFSGHQFPNYSSELNVNALLLGDSALYLCASSRGVEAFFGQGTRLTVV.

The genes are TRBV4-3 and TRBJ1-4; a weak D match, TRBD1 (5 bases). Germline V CDR1 and CDR2: LGHNA, YSLEER. V lost 4 bases, J lost 5 bases, and 11 bases lay in between. The CDR3 loop spans 14 amino acids. The CDR3, as DNA: TGCGCCAGCAGCCCCCGAGCAGGGAATGAAAAACTGTTTTTT. The encoded protein is CASSPRAGNEKLFF.

This chain connects TRBV11-1 to TRBJ2-1, with 10 bases matching TRBD1. Germline CDR1 is SGHAT and CDR2 is FQDESV (reference sequence). The trim removed 1 base at V and 7 bases at J, leaving 4 bases unmatched. This CDR3 has 15 amino acids. The chain's CDR3 is CASSLGQGAINEQFF. CDR3 in DNA: TGTGCCAGCAGCTTAGGACAGGGGGCAATAAATGAGCAGTTCTTC.

CDR3 amino acids: CASNLQGSLNEQFF. DNA of the CDR3: TGTGCCAGTAACCTCCAGGGGTCGTTGAATGAGCAGTTCTTC. The J gene is TRBJ2-1, the V gene TRBV19, with D possibly matching TRBD1 (6 bases). This CDR3 comprises 14 residues. Germline lookup yields CDR1 LNHDA and CDR2 SQIVND (reference sequence). With 7 bases removed from V and 7 bases from J, the gap between germline ends came to 17 bases.

This clone was seen more than once but under ten times. J is TRBJ1-6 and V is TRBV6-5; no reliable D call. The V gene lost 5 bases and the J gene lost 11 bases, with 19 bases spanning the gap. This CDR3 region has 15 residues. Germline loops: CDR1 MNHEY, CDR2 SVGAGI. The CDR3, as DNA: TGTGCCAGCAGTCCCCCGAGTGGGCGCGGGACACCCCTCCACTTT. Translation gives CASSPPSGRGTPLHF.

CDR3 DNA: TGTGCCAGCAGCTTAGGTGGGACTTACACCGGGGAGCTGTTTTTT. Encoded protein: CASSLGGTYTGELFF. The rearrangement joins TRBV13 to TRBJ2-2; D perhaps matches TRBD2 (6 bases). CDR3 length: 15 amino acids. Per germline, CDR1 PRHDT and CDR2 FYEKMQ (reference sequence). V lost 0 bases, J lost 3 bases, and 8 bases lay in between.

The gene calls are TRBV7-2 and TRBJ1-1; 11 positions agree with TRBD1. The CDR3 covers 16 residues. J lost 0 bases, V lost 3 bases, and 3 bases had no gene match. Germline CDR1 SGHTA, CDR2 FQGNSA. CDR3 region: CASSLDRGRVNTEAFF. CDR3 in DNA: TGTGCCAGCAGCTTGGACAGGGGGCGCGTGAACACTGAAGCTTTCTTT.

V gene TRBV4-2 combines with J gene TRBJ1-4; possibly TRBD1 for D (6 bases). The CDR3 runs to 17 residues. The germline gives CDR1 LGHNA, CDR2 YNFKEQ. V was trimmed by 0 bases and J by 11 bases, leaving 22 bases between them. CDR3 region: CASSQDPPGYRVEKLFF. CDR3 in DNA: TGTGCCAGCAGCCAAGACCCCCCTGGATACAGGGTGGAGAAACTGTTTTTT.

The J gene is TRBJ2-3, the V gene TRBV30, with D unresolved. This CDR3 has 11 amino acids. CDR1 is GTSNPN, CDR2 SVGIG, per germline (reference sequence). The V and J ends lost 2 bases and 5 bases respectively, with 5 bases between them. CDR3 sequence: CAWSPRDTQYF. The CDR3 region has the DNA TGTGCCTGGAGTCCCAGAGATACGCAGTATTTT.

Written as DNA, the CDR3 is TGTGCCAGCAGCTTCCGACAGGGTGGACTTGAAGCTTTCTTT. It encodes CASSFRQGGLEAFF. V gene TRBV7-2 combines with J gene TRBJ1-1, with 7 bases fitting TRBD1. CDR1 SGHTA and CDR2 FQGNSA come from the germline V gene. This CDR3 has 14 residues. Trimming took 3 bases from V and 7 from J; bases not matched to a gene: 8.

This chain joins TRBV27 and TRBJ2-3, with D unresolved. CDR1 is MNHEY and CDR2 is SMNVEV in the germline V gene (reference sequence). This CDR3 is 12 amino acids long. Trimming pared 5 bases from V and 6 bases from J, leaving 9 bases between. The CDR3 DNA is TGTGCCAGCAGTAAGCCGTGGGATACGCAGTATTTT. Translating it yields CASSKPWDTQYF.

The rearrangement joins TRBV5-1 to TRBJ2-5; no reliable D call. The J call may be in error: the DNA end matches TRBJ2-7 better. This CDR3 is built from 12 residues. Germline CDR1 reads SGHRS; CDR2 reads YFSETQ. The CDR3: CASSLGGYEQYF. The CDR3 nucleotides are TGCGCCAGCAGCTTGGGCGGCTACGAGCAGTACTTC.

This clone was seen ten or more times. The chain combines TRBV7-9 with TRBJ2-7, with D possibly TRBD1 on 6 matching bases. CDR1 SEHNR and CDR2 FQNEAQ come from the germline V gene (reference sequence). The CDR3 consists of 13 residues. V lost 3 bases and J lost 6, with 12 bases in between. CDR3 DNA: TGTGCCAGCAGCTTGGGTGGGGGCGGCGAGCAGTACTTC. It yields the protein CASSLGGGGEQYF.

This clone has a handful of counts. This rearrangement joins TRBV19 to TRBJ1-5; 8 bases map to TRBD1. V lost 4 bases to trimming and J lost 0 bases; unmatched junction nucleotides: 5. Germline CDR1 is LNHDA and CDR2 is SQIVND (reference sequence). This CDR3 spans 16 amino acids. CDR3 in amino acids: CASSTGQGYSNQPQHF. CDR3 sequence (DNA): TGTGCCAGTAGTACCGGACAGGGATATAGCAATCAGCCCCAGCATTTT.

The V and J genes are TRBV28 and TRBJ1-2, with 8 bases that match TRBD1. CDR3 size: 15 residues. Germline CDR1 is MDHEN and CDR2 is SYDVKM. Losses at the gene ends were 5 bases for V and 4 bases for J; bases not matched to a gene: 9. The CDR3 reads CASSIRTGTVYGYTF. Here the CDR3 DNA reads TGTGCCAGCAGTATCCGGACAGGGACCGTCTATGGCTACACCTTC.

The chain has TRBV11-2 and TRBJ1-1; D may be TRBD1 (6 bases). The CDR3 extends over 15 amino acids. Germline V gene data show CDR1 as SGHAT and CDR2 as FQNNGV. V lost 1 base, J lost 5 bases, and 14 bases lay in between. The CDR3 here is CASSLGNRVQTEAFF. DNA for the CDR3: TGTGCCAGCAGCTTAGGAAACAGGGTACAGACTGAAGCTTTCTTT.

The rearrangement uses TRBV28 and TRBJ2-5; perhaps TRBD1 as D (6 bases). V lost 7 bases to trimming and J lost 0 bases, with 15 bases between them. The CDR3 totals 15 residues. CDR1 is MDHEN, CDR2 SYDVKM, per germline. CDR3 protein: CASTPGQRYQETQYF. The CDR3 coding sequence is TGTGCCAGCACCCCGGGACAAAGGTACCAAGAGACCCAGTACTTC.

As regards this clone: At one of its ends the junction is not consistent with the germline gene, which may arise from a read error. The CDR3: CASSPDRIGTETQYF. For the CDR3, the DNA is TGTGCTAGCAGCCCAGACAGGATTGGGACAGAGACCCAGTACTTC. The V call is TRBV7-7, the J call TRBJ2-5; D is perhaps TRBD1 (6 bases). CDR1 is SSHAT and CDR2 is FNYEAQ in the germline V gene (reference sequence). The CDR3 is 15 residues long.

This chain connects TRBV11-3 to TRBJ2-5, with D unclear. Looked up from germline, CDR1 is SGHNT and CDR2 is YENEEA. V gave up 5 bases and J gave up 2 bases, with 6 bases separating them. The CDR3 has 12 amino acids. This chain's CDR3 is CASSLRQETQYF. In DNA, the CDR3 is TGTGCCAGCAGCCTAAGACAAGAGACCCAGTACTTC.

This sequence joins TRBV2 and TRBJ1-4; 8 positions match TRBD1. This CDR3 spans 15 amino acids. V lost 6 bases and J lost 7; bases outside the gene matches: 10. Germline lookup yields CDR1 SNHLY and CDR2 FYNNEI. This chain's CDR3 is CASRGLGTGREKLFF. The CDR3 DNA reads as TGTGCCAGCAGGGGACTCGGGACAGGTCGTGAAAAACTGTTTTTT. Supplemented by reference TRBV2 and TRBJ1-4, the full variable domain reads EPEVTQTPSHQVTQMGQEVILRCVPISNHLYFYWYRQILGQKVEFLVSFYNNEISEKSEIFDDQFSVERPDGSNFTLKIRSTKLEDSAMYFCASRGLGTGREKLFFGSGTQLSVL.

The chain joins TRBV21-1 to TRBJ2-7; the table's D call, TRBD1, has no DNA check behind it. TRBV21-1 is deemed a pseudogene. The CDR3 has 15 amino acids. The CDR3 spells CASSKAGTGIPEQYF. The CDR3, as DNA: TGTGCCAGCAGCAAAGCCGGGACAGGAATTCCGGAGCAGTACTTC.

The chain is built from TRBV6-6 and TRBJ1-2, with D hard to call. The CDR3 consists of 13 residues. CDR1 is MNHNY, CDR2 SVGAGI, per germline (reference sequence). V lost 0 bases and J 8 bases, leaving 10 bases between the germline ends. The CDR3 region is CASSYSSERGYTF. CDR3 bases: TGTGCCAGCAGTTACTCGAGTGAGAGGGGCTACACCTTC.

This clone was counted a few times. V and J are TRBV9 and TRBJ1-2, with D possibly being TRBD1 (6 bases). Trimming took 6 bases from V and 7 from J, leaving 22 bases between them. Per the germline V gene, CDR1 is SGDLS and CDR2 is YYNGEE. The CDR3 runs to 15 residues. The CDR3 DNA reads TGTGCCAGCAAGGATCGCCAAAACAGGGAGGGTGGCTACACCTTC. Protein sequence: CASKDRQNREGGYTF. Full variable domain (outside the CDR3, taken from reference TRBV9 and TRBJ1-2): DSGVTQTPKHLITATGQRVTLRCSPRSGDLSVYWYQQSLDQGLQFLIQYYNGEERAKGNILERFSAQQFPDLHSELNLSSLELGDSALYFCASKDRQNREGGYTFGSGTRLTVV.